This note documents a single TCR beta chain sequence. The source of the sample is a study of early T cells in non-severe SARS-CoV-2 infection. Individual cDNA molecules were tagged with unique molecular identifiers. Via MiXCR, TCRdb re-called the 5' RACE reads, giving one row per CDR3 protein. The profile shows about 70,000 distinct CDR3 sequences, 10% to 15% of them singletons. Sequencing used whole blood, obtained at baseline. The sequence came from an adult who was a healthcare worker with PCR-confirmed SARS-CoV-2 infection or an uninfected control (not recorded which). The donor label of this sample is uncertain.

The DNA of the CDR3 is TGTGCCAGCAGCCCCCTAGGTGTAGCGCTCGCCGGGGAGCTGTTTTTT. Its protein is CASSPLGVALAGELFF. The chain carries TRBV14 and TRBJ2-2, with a weak D call TRBD2 (5 bases). The CDR3 loop spans 16 amino acids. V dropped 4 bases and J dropped 6 bases, with 18 bases sitting between them. CDR1 is SGHDN and CDR2 is FVKESK in the germline V gene. The entire variable domain, with the rest obtained from reference TRBV14 and TRBJ2-2, is as follows: EAGVTQFPSHSVIEKGQTVTLRCDPISGHDNLYWYRRVMGKEIKFLLHFVKESKQDESGMPNNRFLAERTGGTYSTLKVQPAELEDSGVYFCASSPLGVALAGELFFGEGSRLTVL.